This section outlines one T cell receptor (beta chain) sequence together with its context. This CDR3 is 18 amino acids long. V dropped 8 bases and J dropped 0; count of bases not matched to a gene: 17. Germline lookup yields CDR1 MGHRA and CDR2 YSYEKL. The record originates from a study of blood T cell repertoires in COVID-19. Background on the study: The United States, Italy and Spain were the sources of the acute and convalescent COVID-19 samples. The cDNA or gDNA used as material had been derived from T cells, B-cell-depleted T cells, or PBMCs.

TCRdb keeps only in-frame clones here, not all; method: immunoSEQ multiplex PCR. Counted here are 200,000 to 250,000 clones, 86% occurring once; the ten biggest clones make up roughly 2.3%. The source of this sequence is a man aged 30 to 39 who had recovered from COVID-19. This chain joins TRBV4-1 and TRBJ2-3; TRBD2 matches at 7 bases. Sequenced: peripheral blood. The CDR3 DNA reads as TGCGCCAGCCGACCGGCGGAGACTAGCCAACCTAGCACAGATACGCAGTATTTT. As protein: CASRPAETSQPSTDTQYF.